Listed here are 11 T cell receptor beta chains from one sample, sequenced in a study of OX40 agonist ivuxolimab in advanced cancers. Using immunoSEQ multiplex PCR, the repertoire was profiled, and TCRdb retains in-frame clones only, with some absent. The data show about 37,000 clones, roughly 80% seen once. The source material was CD4+ or CD8+ T cells sorted from blood, sampled in a trial of the OX40 agonist ivuxolimab. The receptors were sampled from an adult with an advanced solid tumor such as melanoma, head and neck, liver or kidney cancer.

The rearrangement joins TRBV25-1 to TRBJ2-7; 10 positions agree with TRBD1. Germline assignment: CDR1 MGHDK and CDR2 SYGVNS. The CDR3 is made up of 15 amino acids. Trimming took 8 bases from V and 4 from J; bases not matched to a gene: 11. CDR3 coding DNA: TGTGCCAGCGGGGAGACGACAGGGGGCAGGTACGAGCAGTACTTC. Its protein product is CASGETTGGRYEQYF.

The chain employs TRBV7-3 and TRBJ2-3; 13 bases map to TRBD2. This CDR3 comprises 14 residues. CDR1 SGHTA and CDR2 FQGTGA come from the germline V gene. Trimming took 5 bases from V and 13 from J; bases not matched to a gene: 9. The CDR3 DNA is TGTGCCAGCAGCGAATCGGGACTAGCGGGGACGGAGTATTTT. Translation gives CASSESGLAGTEYF.

The chain combines TRBV27 with TRBJ1-1, with a weak D call TRBD1 (6 bases). V dropped 0 bases and J dropped 5 bases, with 16 bases sitting between them. Germline V CDR1 and CDR2: MNHEY, SMNVEV (reference sequence). The CDR3 is 16 residues long. Written as DNA, the CDR3 is TGTGCCAGCAGTTTATCGACGGGGGCGTCGGGTACTGAAGCTTTCTTT. Translation: CASSLSTGASGTEAFF.

This chain connects TRBV5-4 to TRBJ1-3, with D tentatively TRBD1 (5 bases). The CDR3 runs 14 residues. Trimming took 4 bases from V and 4 from J, leaving 12 bases between them. Germline V gene sequence: CDR1 SGHNT, CDR2 YYREEE (reference sequence). The CDR3 region has the DNA TGTGCCAGCAGCCCGGGACGAGCGGGAAACACCATATATTTT. Translating gives CASSPGRAGNTIYF.

The gene calls are TRBV7-8 and TRBJ2-5; no firm D call. The closer fit of TRBJ2-7 to the DNA end suggests the J call may be wrong. The CDR3 covers 11 residues. Germline CDR1 reads SGHVS; CDR2 reads FQNEAQ. CDR3 nucleotides: TGTGCCAGCAGCTTTTTCTACGAGCAGTACTTC. Translating it yields CASSFFYEQYF.

The chain recombines TRBV6-6 with TRBJ1-6; no clear D. The CDR3 totals 14 residues. Per the germline V gene, CDR1 is MNHNY and CDR2 is SVGAGI (reference sequence). Between the trimmed V and J ends, which lost 6 bases and 4 bases, there was a span of 10 bases. The CDR3 DNA is TGTGCCAGCAGCCATCAGCAGTATAATTCACCCCTCCACTTT. Translated, it gives CASSHQQYNSPLHF.

A single count supports this clone. The chain is built from TRBV9 and TRBJ2-7; D unclear. The CDR3 has 12 residues. CDR1 is SGDLS, CDR2 YYNGEE, per germline. Trimming left V 0 bases short and J 5 bases short, with 6 bases between. Here the CDR3 reads CASSVGEDEQYF. As DNA, the CDR3 is TGTGCCAGCAGCGTAGGAGAGGACGAGCAGTACTTC.

V gene TRBV7-9 combines with J gene TRBJ2-5; tentatively, D is TRBD1 (6 bases). The CDR3 consists of 14 residues. V lost 5 bases, J lost 3 bases, and 13 bases lay in between. Germline loops: CDR1 SEHNR, CDR2 FQNEAQ (reference sequence). The CDR3 DNA sequence: TGTGCCAGCAGCCAAGACAGGTCGAAAGAGACCCAGTACTTC. It encodes CASSQDRSKETQYF.

The V call is TRBV6-5, the J call TRBJ1-1, with no clear D. Germline lookup yields CDR1 MNHEY and CDR2 SVGAGI. The CDR3 consists of 15 residues. With 0 bases removed from V and 1 base from J, the gap between germline ends came to 9 bases. The CDR3 protein is CASSYSAGKNTEAFF. The CDR3, as DNA: TGTGCCAGCAGTTACTCGGCGGGAAAGAACACTGAAGCTTTCTTT.

The chain couples TRBV6-5 to TRBJ2-1; D unresolved. The CDR3 runs to 15 residues. The germline V gene encodes CDR1 MNHEY and CDR2 SVGAGI. Trimming took 6 bases from V and 1 from J, leaving 13 bases between them. The CDR3 coding sequence is TGTGCCAGCAGCTCCGGAATGGGGTCCTACAATGAGCAGTTCTTC. Amino acid sequence: CASSSGMGSYNEQFF.

The rearrangement joins TRBV6-4 to TRBJ2-3; 9 bases map to TRBD2. The V segment lost 5 bases and the J segment 10 bases; nucleotides outside the gene matches: 10. Germline CDR1 MRHNA, CDR2 SNTAGT. The CDR3 extends over 14 amino acids. The CDR3, as DNA: TGTGCCAGCAGTTACGGCGGGGGGGCACAGTCGCAGTATTTT. As protein: CASSYGGGAQSQYF.